The 18 T cell receptor beta chains below were found in one sample sequenced in a study of shared clonotypes between healthy human individuals. The table came from immunoSEQ multiplex PCR; TCRdb's copy has only in-frame clones and leaves some out. This table holds roughly 330,000 clones, approximately 74% found once. The sequenced sample consisted of memory CD4+ T cells sorted from blood. The subset is: CD45RA-negative fraction. Source of these receptors: a man in his thirties or forties in good health.

The chain joins TRBV5-1 to TRBJ2-3; no clear D. Trimming left V 7 bases short and J 4 bases short, with 16 bases between. The germline CDR1 and CDR2 sequences are SGHRS and YFSETQ. The CDR3 runs to 14 residues. For the CDR3, the DNA is TGCGCCAGCGGAAGGGCTAGAGTCCCAGATACGCAGTATTTT. It codes for CASGRARVPDTQYF.

This clone was seen more than once but under ten times. Other nucleotide sequences in the sample specify the same CDR3. The chain combines TRBV19 with TRBJ2-7; 11 nucleotides align to TRBD2. The CDR3 runs 15 residues. CDR1 is LNHDA, CDR2 SQIVND, per germline (reference sequence). The trim removed 6 bases at V and 1 base at J, leaving 5 bases unmatched. The CDR3 DNA reads as TGTGCCAGTAGCCCCGGGACTAGCGGTTCCTACGAGCAGTACTTC. Amino acid sequence: CASSPGTSGSYEQYF.

The rearrangement uses TRBV6-5 and TRBJ2-7, with 9 bases that match TRBD1. Trimming at V came to 5 bases and at J to 6 bases, leaving 8 bases not matched to a gene. Germline V gives CDR1 MNHEY, CDR2 SVGAGI. The CDR3 has 14 amino acids. CDR3 DNA: TGTGCCAGCAGTCCAAGCGGACAGGGGCTCGAGCAGTACTTC. This sequence encodes CASSPSGQGLEQYF.

This clone was seen many times. Other nucleotide sequences from this sample produce the same CDR3. The chain has TRBV30 and TRBJ1-3, with D tentatively TRBD1 (5 bases). The CDR3 is 15 amino acids. CDR1 and CDR2 (germline): GTSNPN, SVGIG (reference sequence). V was pared by 2 bases and J by 3 bases, with 14 bases between. This chain's CDR3 is CAWSRDSGSGNTIYF. The CDR3 DNA reads TGTGCCTGGAGTCGCGACAGCGGGAGTGGAAACACCATATATTTT. Supplemented by reference TRBV30 and TRBJ1-3, the full variable domain reads SQTIHQWPATLVQPVGSPLSLECTVEGTSNPNLYWYRQAAGRGLQLLFYSVGIGQISSEVPQNLSASRPQDRQFILSSKKLLLSDSGFYLCAWSRDSGSGNTIYFGEGSWLTVV.

This chain links TRBV5-1 with TRBJ1-1; D uncertain. Germline values: CDR1 SGHRS, CDR2 YFSETQ. This CDR3 has 13 residues. V was clipped by 4 bases and J by 0 bases, with 7 bases between them. The CDR3 DNA follows: TGCGCCAGCAGCAAGGGAATGAACACTGAAGCTTTCTTT. This translates into CASSKGMNTEAFF.

The rearrangement links TRBV29-1 to TRBJ2-1, with D perhaps TRBD1 (6 bases). The CDR3 covers 11 residues. CDR1 is SQVTM, CDR2 ANQGSEA, per germline. V lost 4 bases, J lost 15 bases, and 16 bases lay in between. DNA for the CDR3: TGCAGCGTTGGGATACAGGGTCCCGTGTTCTTC. Translated, it gives CSVGIQGPVFF.

The V call is TRBV5-4, the J call TRBJ1-3, with 9 bases fitting TRBD1. This CDR3 contains 15 residues. Germline CDR1 is SGHNT and CDR2 is YYREEE (reference sequence). Trimming at V came to 0 bases and at J to 4 bases, leaving 2 bases not matched to a gene. DNA of the CDR3: TGTGCCAGCAGCTTGGCCGGGACAGGGGGAAACACCATATATTTT. The encoded protein is CASSLAGTGGNTIYF.

Only one count was recorded for this clone. A far larger clone is one base from this, pointing to a likely read error. The CDR3 sequence is CASGQARGLAYNEQFF. Here the CDR3 DNA reads TGTGCCAGCGGCCAAGCCCGGGGACTCGCCTACAATGAGCAGTTCTTC. The chain has TRBV7-9 and TRBJ2-1; tentative D call: TRBD2 (6 bases). The CDR3 spans 16 residues. Germline-derived CDR1 and CDR2 are SEHNR and FQNEAQ (reference sequence). V dropped 8 bases and J dropped 2 bases, with 19 bases sitting between them.

The chain links TRBV10-3 to TRBJ1-5, with a tentative D call TRBD1 (5 bases). The ends were cut back, 6 bases at V and 6 bases at J, with 15 bases in the middle. CDR3 size: 14 residues. CDR1 and CDR2 from the germline V gene are ENHRY and SYGVKD. The CDR3 loop reads CAISADSGGQPQHF. CDR3 nucleotide sequence: TGTGCCATCAGCGCTGACAGTGGCGGTCAGCCCCAGCATTTT.

The chain joins TRBV10-3 to TRBJ2-2, with 12 bases matching TRBD1. The CDR3 length is 15 residues. The V gene's germline CDR1 is ENHRY and CDR2 SYGVKD. The CDR3 region is CAIGGQGAQTGELFF. The CDR3 nucleotides read TGTGCGATCGGGGGACAGGGGGCGCAGACCGGGGAGCTGTTTTTT.

The genes are TRBV6-5 and TRBJ2-7; no clear D gene. V was shortened by 6 bases and J by 5 bases, with 14 bases between the two germline ends. The CDR3 runs to 13 residues. Germline V lookup: CDR1 MNHEY, CDR2 SVGAGI. CDR3 amino acids: CASRTLGRDEQYF. CDR3 nucleotides: TGTGCCAGCAGGACCCTTGGCAGAGACGAGCAGTACTTC.

This clone was observed once. The V gene is TRBV5-5, the J gene TRBJ1-5; D is undetermined. Germline-derived CDR1 and CDR2 are SGHKS and YYEKEE (reference sequence). The CDR3 has 13 residues. Trimming pared 5 bases from V and 0 bases from J, leaving 6 bases between. The chain's CDR3 is CASSIGSNQPQHF. For the CDR3, the DNA is TGTGCCAGCAGTATAGGTAGCAATCAGCCCCAGCATTTT.

The genes are TRBV5-6 and TRBJ2-7, with no clear D. CDR1 and CDR2 (germline): SGHDT, YYEEEE. CDR3 length equals 11 residues. V was clipped by 0 bases and J by 6 bases, with 4 bases between them. The CDR3 protein is CASSLGPEQYF. The CDR3, as DNA: TGTGCCAGCAGCTTGGGGCCCGAGCAGTACTTC. The full variable domain, completed using reference TRBV5-6 and TRBJ2-7, is DAGVTQSPTHLIKTRGQQVTLRCSPKSGHDTVSWYQQALGQGPQFIFQYYEEEERQRGNFPDRFSGHQFPNYSSELNVNALLLGDSALYLCASSLGPEQYFGPGTRLTVT.

The chain recombines TRBV7-9 with TRBJ1-5, with D perhaps matching TRBD1 (5 bases). Trimming removed 3 bases from V and 0 bases from J, with 6 bases in between. Per germline, CDR1 SEHNR and CDR2 FQNEAQ (reference sequence). There are 14 residues in the CDR3. As DNA, the CDR3 is TGTGCCAGCAGCTTCGACAGTAGCAATCAGCCCCAGCATTTT. It encodes CASSFDSSNQPQHF.

The chain has TRBV6-6 and TRBJ2-2; D is perhaps TRBD1 (5 bases). V dropped 7 bases and J dropped 6 bases, with 15 bases sitting between them. This CDR3 contains 14 residues. The germline CDR1 and CDR2 sequences are MNHNY and SVGAGI (reference sequence). The chain's CDR3 is CASMPLLGAGELFF. CDR3 in DNA: TGTGCCAGCATGCCCCTTCTAGGGGCCGGGGAGCTGTTTTTT.

In this sample, this clone turned up a few times. This specimen includes other DNA sequences encoding the same CDR3. The chain carries TRBV18 and TRBJ1-2; the match to TRBD1 covers 8 bases. The germline V gene has CDR1 KGHSH and CDR2 LQKENI. The CDR3 is made up of 15 amino acids. With V trimmed by 2 bases and J by 0 bases, 2 bases remained unmatched. CDR3 coding DNA: TGTGCCAGCTCACCAGGACAGGGCCCTAACTATGGCTACACCTTC. Its translation: CASSPGQGPNYGYTF.

The chain combines TRBV6-6 with TRBJ2-7; D is unresolved. Germline V lookup: CDR1 MNHNY, CDR2 SVGAGI (reference sequence). The V gene lost 6 bases and the J gene lost 2 bases, with 8 bases spanning the gap. The CDR3 runs to 12 residues. CDR3 sequence reads: CASRSLAYEQYF. As DNA, the CDR3 is TGTGCCAGCAGGAGTCTGGCCTACGAGCAGTACTTC.

Details on this clone: This sample includes further DNA sequences coding for the same CDR3. The gene calls are TRBV19 and TRBJ1-5; the D is unclear. CDR1 LNHDA and CDR2 SQIVND come from the germline V gene (reference sequence). Trimming removed 5 bases at V and 1 base at J, with 9 bases between. This CDR3 region has 14 residues. In nucleotides, the CDR3 is TGTGCCAGTAGTTACGACTACAGCAATCAGCCCCAGCATTTT. Translating it yields CASSYDYSNQPQHF.